This entry lists 6 T cell receptor beta chains sequenced from one sample in a study of T cells in Graves' hyperthyroidism and ophthalmopathy. RNA transcripts were the template for amplifying TCR beta CDR3 regions. TCR CDR3 underwent first-round RT-PCR with the HTBI primer set. MiXCR was run by TCRdb on the multiplex PCR reads, yielding one entry per CDR3 protein. The table lists some 560,000 distinct CDR3 sequences, around 15% of them singletons. Sequenced: blood. These receptor sequences come from a woman aged 40 to 50 with Graves' hyperthyroidism.

This clonotype was found a few times. V gene TRBV27 combines with J gene TRBJ1-6, with D possibly matching TRBD1 (6 bases). V was shortened by 6 bases and J by 9 bases, with 15 bases between the two germline ends. The length of the CDR3 is 14 residues. Germline CDR1 MNHEY, CDR2 SMNVEV (reference sequence). CDR3 nucleotide sequence: TGTGCCAGCAGCCGTACAGGGTCTGGTTCACCCCTCCACTTT. It is translated as CASSRTGSGSPLHF.

In its sample, this clonotype was seen many times. The genes are TRBV28 and TRBJ2-1; D gene uncertain. The CDR3 runs to 15 residues. Looked up from germline, CDR1 is MDHEN and CDR2 is SYDVKM. The germline V and J ends were trimmed by 4 bases and 0 bases, with 10 bases remaining between them. CDR3 amino acids: CASSSAVSSYNEQFF. The CDR3 bases are TGTGCCAGCAGTTCTGCGGTCAGCTCCTACAATGAGCAGTTCTTC.

This clonotype was detected many times. The V call is TRBV28, the J call TRBJ2-2; D possibly corresponds to TRBD1 (5 bases). The ends were cut back, 2 bases at V and 0 bases at J, with 10 bases in the middle. The germline V gene encodes CDR1 MDHEN and CDR2 SYDVKM. The CDR3 extends over 16 amino acids. The CDR3 protein is CASSLVPGPNTGELFF. CDR3 in DNA: TGTGCCAGCAGTTTAGTTCCAGGGCCGAACACCGGGGAGCTGTTTTTT. Drawing the rest from reference TRBV28 and TRBJ2-2, the complete variable domain is DVKVTQSSRYLVKRTGEKVFLECVQDMDHENMFWYRQDPGLGLRLIYFSYDVKMKEKGDIPEGYSVSREKKERFSLILESASTNQTSMYLCASSLVPGPNTGELFFGEGSRLTVL.

This clonotype was detected ten times or more. The chain uses TRBV10-3 and TRBJ2-7; D gene uncertain. The V gene lost 1 base and the J gene lost 5 bases, with 6 bases spanning the gap. The CDR3 is 12 residues long. Germline assignment: CDR1 ENHRY and CDR2 SYGVKD. The CDR3 DNA is TGTGCCATCAGTGAGTTTCAGAACGAGCAGTACTTC. Protein: CAISEFQNEQYF.

This clonotype was seen a few times. The chain carries TRBV30 and TRBJ2-1; no reliable D call. The CDR3 is 12 amino acids. Germline CDR1 and CDR2: GTSNPN and SVGIG (reference sequence). The ends were cut back, 1 base at V and 8 bases at J, with 9 bases in the middle. Written as DNA, the CDR3 is TGTGCCTGGAGTGCCTCCAGCGATGAGCAGTTCTTC. As protein: CAWSASSDEQFF.

This clonotype has only a few counts. The V and J genes are TRBV14 and TRBJ2-7; D is perhaps TRBD2 (6 bases). The V end lost 2 bases, the J end lost 1 base, and 15 bases lay between the germline ends. Germline CDR1 is SGHDN and CDR2 is FVKESK. The CDR3 length is 16 residues. CDR3 nucleotides: TGTGCCAGCAGCCAATTGATGGGCCGGGGGTCCTACGAGCAGTACTTC. Protein: CASSQLMGRGSYEQYF.